The clone carrying this T cell receptor beta chain appeared many times. TCR beta CDR3 region amplification was performed from RNA transcripts. Using the HTBI primer set, a first-round RT-PCR was run on the TCR CDR3. One entry per CDR3 protein results from TCRdb running MiXCR on the multiplex PCR reads. The data hold some 690,000 distinct CDR3 sequences, with around 16% observed a single time. This CDR3 is built from 13 residues. Germline V gene lookup returns CDR1 SQVTM and CDR2 ANQGSEA. Trimming pared 7 bases from V and 4 bases from J, leaving 17 bases between. The data are from a study of T cells in Graves' hyperthyroidism and ophthalmopathy. Aged 18 to 65, the patients had hyperthyroidism that was newly diagnosed and had lasted under 2 months. Diagnoses rested on clinical symptoms, serum thyroxine and TRAb, thyroid ultrasound and orbital computed tomography.

The receptor was isolated from a man aged 45 to 65 with Graves' hyperthyroidism. The sequenced sample was blood. The chain links TRBV29-1 to TRBJ2-7; weak D call: TRBD1 (5 bases). DNA of the CDR3: TGCAGCGCCGGAGCAGGACAATCTTACGAGCAGTACTTC. This codes for CSAGAGQSYEQYF.